What follows are 20 T cell receptor beta chains derived from one specimen sequenced in a study of blood T cell repertoires in COVID-19. TCRdb's copy holds only in-frame clones and misses some; the assay was immunoSEQ multiplex PCR. The top ten clones hold around 2.6% of a sample with hundreds of thousands of clones, approximately 87% of them seen once. The specimen was peripheral blood. These receptors all come from a woman between 65 and 79 years old with active or convalescent COVID-19.

The CDR3 sequence: CASSLQGDYNSPLHF. The CDR3 nucleotides are TGTGCCAGCAGCCTACAGGGGGACTATAATTCACCCCTCCACTTT. The chain joins TRBV4-2 to TRBJ1-6; 8 bases are shared with TRBD1. V was clipped by 4 bases and J by 3 bases; unmatched bases: 2. CDR3 length: 15 residues. Germline loops: CDR1 LGHNA, CDR2 YNFKEQ.

V and J are TRBV11-3 and TRBJ2-1, with TRBD2 matching over 7 bases. Germline V CDR1 and CDR2: SGHNT, YENEEA. The CDR3 consists of 15 residues. Trimming at V came to 4 bases and at J to 6 bases, leaving 9 bases not matched to a gene. The CDR3 bases are TGTGCCAGCAGCTCCCAGCGGGATCAGGGCAATGAGCAGTTCTTC. Translation gives CASSSQRDQGNEQFF.

The V and J genes are TRBV6-2 or TRBV6-3 and TRBJ2-3; TRBD2 agrees at 7 bases. The length of the CDR3 is 15 residues. Trimming at V came to 5 bases and at J to 7 bases, leaving 12 bases not matched to a gene. Germline lookup yields CDR1 MNHEY and CDR2 SVGEGT. CDR3 protein: CASSTGFYGGNTQYF. In DNA, the CDR3 is TGTGCCAGCAGTACGGGGTTCTACGGGGGGAATACGCAGTATTTT.

In DNA form, the CDR3 reads TGTGCTAGTGGTTTGGTAGAGAGGTATGGCTACACCTTC. Translation gives CASGLVERYGYTF. This chain links TRBV12-5 with TRBJ1-2; D not resolved. The CDR3 has 13 amino acids. Trimming left V 0 bases short and J 5 bases short, with 7 bases between. CDR1 and CDR2 (germline): LGHNT, FRNRAP.

The rearrangement links TRBV23-1 to TRBJ2-7; possibly TRBD2 for D (5 bases). TRBV23-1 is placed among ORFs of uncertain function. The V and J ends lost 3 bases and 4 bases respectively, with 13 bases between them. This CDR3 is 14 amino acids long. The CDR3 region is CASSQGAISYEQYF. DNA of the CDR3: TGCGCCAGCAGTCAGGGAGCAATATCTTACGAGCAGTACTTC.

The chain couples TRBV27 to TRBJ1-4, with D tentatively TRBD1 (5 bases). Germline CDR1 MNHEY, CDR2 SMNVEV (reference sequence). The V and J ends lost 6 bases and 8 bases respectively, with 10 bases between them. The CDR3 is 12 amino acids. CDR3 protein: CASRQGGEKLFF. CDR3 coding DNA: TGTGCCAGCAGGCAGGGAGGGGAAAAACTGTTTTTT.

The chain combines TRBV19 with TRBJ2-6; D unresolved. CDR3 length equals 14 residues. Germline V gives CDR1 LNHDA, CDR2 SQIVND (reference sequence). Trimming pared 3 bases from V and 9 bases from J, leaving 12 bases between. The CDR3, as DNA: TGTGCCAGTAGTATCATTGGTCTAAACAACGTCCTGACTTTC. It codes for CASSIIGLNNVLTF.

The chain recombines TRBV6-5 with TRBJ1-5; D possibly corresponds to TRBD1 (5 bases). V shed 0 bases and J shed 7 bases, with 13 bases lying between them. The length of the CDR3 is 15 residues. CDR1 MNHEY and CDR2 SVGAGI come from the germline V gene. CDR3 protein: CASSYSGGMDQPQHF. In DNA form, the CDR3 reads TGTGCCAGCAGTTACTCGGGGGGTATGGACCAGCCCCAGCATTTT.

There are a few counts of this clone. The chain is built from TRBV4-2 and TRBJ2-5; 14 bases are shared with TRBD2. CDR3 length: 22 amino acids. Germline V gene lookup returns CDR1 LGHNA and CDR2 YNFKEQ. V gave up 2 bases and J gave up 4 bases; unmatched junction bases: 21. The CDR3 sequence is CASSQNPSSIGGLAGVGETQYF. The DNA of the CDR3 is TGTGCCAGCAGCCAAAATCCCTCGTCGATAGGGGGACTAGCGGGAGTCGGAGAGACCCAGTACTTC.

J is TRBJ1-3 and V is TRBV28, with unresolved D. This CDR3 spans 15 amino acids. The germline gives CDR1 MDHEN, CDR2 SYDVKM. V shed 8 bases and J shed 1 base, with 15 bases lying between them. The CDR3 reads CASASPQDSGNTIYF. CDR3 in DNA: TGTGCCAGCGCTTCGCCCCAGGATTCTGGAAACACCATATATTTT.

The sample holds one count of this clone. The V and J genes are TRBV7-9 and TRBJ2-1; the D gene is possibly TRBD1 (5 bases). Germline CDR1 SEHNR, CDR2 FQNEAQ (reference sequence). Trimming removed 1 base from V and 14 bases from J, with 15 bases in between. This CDR3 spans 13 amino acids. Written as DNA, the CDR3 is TGTGCCAGCAGCTTAGAGGAGAGGACACCCGAGTTCTTC. Its protein product is CASSLEERTPEFF.

The chain uses TRBV19 and TRBJ2-2, with 7 bases matching TRBD2. The J segment lost 4 bases and the V segment lost 4 bases, leaving 6 bases of the junction unmatched. The CDR3 runs 15 residues. Germline V gene lookup returns CDR1 LNHDA and CDR2 SQIVND (reference sequence). DNA for the CDR3: TGTGCCAGTAGTAGACGGGAGGTTGTCACCGGGGAGCTGTTTTTT. This translates into CASSRREVVTGELFF.

The V gene is TRBV24-1, the J gene TRBJ1-2; weak D call: TRBD1 (6 bases). The CDR3 totals 12 residues. Germline-derived CDR1 and CDR2 are KGHDR and SFDVKD. The V and J ends lost 6 bases and 8 bases respectively, with 12 bases between them. CDR3 sequence (DNA): TGTGCCACCAGTCAGGGGCAGAACGGCTACACCTTC. Protein: CATSQGQNGYTF.

V usage is TRBV18 and J usage is TRBJ2-4; TRBD1 matches at 8 bases. V gave up 0 bases and J gave up 5 bases; unmatched junction bases: 0. The CDR3 runs 14 residues. CDR1 is KGHSH, CDR2 LQKENI, per germline. CDR3 residues: CASSPPGQENIQYF. In nucleotides, the CDR3 is TGTGCCAGCTCACCACCGGGACAGGAAAACATTCAGTACTTC.

V usage is TRBV6-1 and J usage is TRBJ2-1; D unresolved. Trimming stripped 3 bases from V and 2 bases from J, with 8 bases between. The germline gives CDR1 MNHNS, CDR2 SASEGT. This CDR3 spans 14 amino acids. The CDR3 DNA follows: TGTGCCAGCAGTGATTCGACAACCTACAATGAGCAGTTCTTC. Protein product: CASSDSTTYNEQFF.

The chain employs TRBV6-1 and TRBJ1-1; possibly TRBD1 for D (6 bases). Germline values: CDR1 MNHNS, CDR2 SASEGT. The CDR3 contains 13 residues. V was clipped by 3 bases and J by 2 bases, with 7 bases between them. CDR3 DNA: TGTGCCAGCAGTGAGGGACAAAACACTGAAGCTTTCTTT. Encoded protein: CASSEGQNTEAFF.

The sample holds a few counts of this clone. The CDR3 DNA reads as TGTGCCATCAGGTCTCATAGCGGGAGCACAGATACGCAGTATTTT. Its translation is CAIRSHSGSTDTQYF. The chain is built from TRBV10-3 and TRBJ2-3; TRBD2 matches 7 bases. Germline trimming cut 6 bases from V and 0 bases from J; bases unmatched to any gene: 6. Germline lookup yields CDR1 ENHRY and CDR2 SYGVKD. The CDR3 is 15 residues long.

A single count supports this clone. This chain uses TRBV7-2 with TRBJ2-1; TRBD1 matches at 7 bases. After removal of 5 bases from V and 8 bases from J, the junction contained 6 bases not matched to a gene. Germline CDR1 SGHTA, CDR2 FQGNSA. The CDR3 loop spans 13 amino acids. For the CDR3, the DNA is TGTGCCAGCAGCCTAACTACAGGGGATGAGCAGTTCTTC. Translation gives CASSLTTGDEQFF.

CDR3 residues: CASSQDTHSTDTQYF. The CDR3 bases are TGCGCCAGCAGCCAAGACACTCATAGCACAGATACGCAGTATTTT. This sequence joins TRBV4-1 and TRBJ2-3; no clear D gene. Trimming cost V 0 bases and J 0 bases, with 7 bases left between them. This CDR3 region has 15 residues. Per germline, CDR1 MGHRA and CDR2 YSYEKL.

The J gene is TRBJ1-2, the V gene TRBV12-3 or TRBV12-4; 7 bases map to TRBD1. The length of the CDR3 is 13 residues. The ends lost 6 bases at V and 7 bases at J; junction bases unmatched: 8. CDR3 amino acids: CASRRTGVSGYTF. CDR3 DNA: TGTGCCAGCAGGCGGACAGGAGTCTCTGGCTACACCTTC.